The rows below give T cell receptor beta chains drawn from one sample of a study of blood T cell repertoires in COVID-19. The assay was immunoSEQ multiplex PCR, and TCRdb's table has in-frame clones only and misses some. The repertoire holds some 41,000 clones, with 82% as singletons. Sequenced material: peripheral blood. These receptors all come from a woman aged 70-85 years with acute or convalescent COVID-19. Each CDR3 is given with its conserved first and last residue. Fields, in order: clone size, J gene, V gene, D gene, CDR3 protein, CDR3 DNA. A D gene is named only where the DNA matches it firmly. Only part of the rows carry a size: once, few, many, or a class if the clone is expanded.

NA | TRBJ2-5 | TRBV27 | TRBD1 | CASSSTGGKTQYF | TGTGCCAGCAGCTCGACAGGGGGGAAGACCCAGTACTTC
NA | TRBJ2-4 | TRBV27 | TRBD1 | CASRSTGTDIQYF | TGTGCCAGCAGGTCGACAGGGACAGACATTCAGTACTTC
NA | TRBJ1-5 | TRBV19 | TRBD1 | CASSPDRGSNQPQHF | TGTGCCAGTAGCCCCGACAGGGGAAGCAATCAGCCCCAGCATTTT
NA | TRBJ2-2 | TRBV6-5 | NA | CASSFVAENTGELFF | TGTGCCAGCAGTTTCGTAGCGGAGAACACCGGGGAGCTGTTTTTT
NA | TRBJ2-1 | TRBV7-3 | TRBD1 | CASSSDRDRGGNEQFF | TGTGCCAGCAGCTCGGACCGGGACAGGGGAGGCAATGAGCAGTTCTTC
NA | TRBJ2-1 | TRBV7-9 | NA | CASSFVGRTHEQFF | TGTGCCAGCAGCTTCGTTGGGAGGACCCATGAGCAGTTCTTC
NA | TRBJ1-1 | TRBV5-6 | TRBD1 | CASSGGQGTEAFF | TGTGCCAGCAGCGGCGGACAGGGCACTGAAGCTTTCTTT
NA | TRBJ2-7 | TRBV5-8 | NA | CASSFKGGRGLEQYF | TGTGCCAGCAGCTTTAAAGGCGGCAGAGGGCTCGAGCAGTACTTC
NA | TRBJ2-1 | TRBV19 | TRBD2 | CASKPAAAGGYNEQFF | TGTGCCAGTAAACCCGCAGCGGCGGGAGGTTACAATGAGCAGTTCTTC
few | TRBJ2-1 | TRBV5-1 | TRBD2 | CASSPGTTYNEQFF | TGCGCCAGCAGCCCCGGGACTACCTACAATGAGCAGTTCTTC
once | TRBJ2-7 | TRBV28 | NA | CASRGSGRSYEQYF | TGTGCCAGCAGGGGAAGCGGCCGCTCCTACGAGCAGTACTTC
NA | TRBJ2-1 | TRBV15 | TRBD2 | CATSRVSGSYNEQFF | TGTGCCACCAGCAGAGTTAGCGGGAGTTACAATGAGCAGTTCTTC
NA | TRBJ1-1 | TRBV6-6 | NA | CASSYSLLNTEAFF | TGTGCCAGCAGTTACTCCCTCTTGAACACTGAAGCTTTCTTT
NA | TRBJ2-7 | TRBV2 | TRBD2 | CASSEQREVAGVQYF | TGTGCCAGCAGTGAACAGCGGGAGGTCGCGGGGGTGCAGTACTTC
NA | TRBJ2-5 | TRBV28 | TRBD2 | CASVGLAGYGTQYF | TGTGCCAGCGTGGGACTAGCGGGATACGGGACCCAGTACTTC
NA | TRBJ2-7 | TRBV28 | NA | CAIMGGDRSSYEQYF | TGTGCAATTATGGGGGGGGACAGGTCTTCCTACGAGCAGTACTTC
NA | TRBJ1-6 | TRBV12-5 | NA | CASGLDPLRSPLHF | TGTGCTAGTGGTTTGGACCCCTTGAGGTCACCCCTCCACTTT
NA | TRBJ1-2 | TRBV27 | TRBD1 | CASRGQGSPNYGYTF | TGTGCCAGCAGGGGACAGGGAAGCCCTAACTATGGCTACACCTTC
NA | TRBJ2-3 | TRBV9 | TRBD2 | CASSGPGSGRLIDTQYF | TGTGCCAGCAGCGGTCCTGGTAGCGGGAGGCTTATCGATACGCAGTATTTT
NA | TRBJ2-2 | TRBV7-9 | TRBD2 | CASRLAGAPTGELFF | TGTGCCAGCAGACTAGCGGGCGCTCCTACCGGGGAGCTGTTTTTT
NA | TRBJ2-7 | TRBV13 | NA | CASSLRGKEWSYEQYF | TGTGCCAGCAGCTTAAGGGGGAAGGAATGGTCCTACGAGCAGTACTTC
NA | TRBJ1-1 | TRBV2 | NA | CASSTSGLRNTEAFF | TGTGCCAGCAGTACCTCGGGACTTCGGAACACTGAAGCTTTCTTT
NA | TRBJ1-2 | TRBV6-1 | NA | CASSEEIGGNYGYTF | TGTGCCAGCAGTGAAGAGATAGGGGGTAACTATGGCTACACCTTC
once | TRBJ1-5 | TRBV27 | TRBD1 | CASSPGDRGRHQPQHF | TGTGCCAGCAGTCCCGGGGACAGGGGGAGACATCAGCCCCAGCATTTT
once | TRBJ2-2 | TRBV5-5 | TRBD1 | CASSPGTGAAPPNTKKLFF | TGTGCCAGCAGTCCCGGGACAGGGGCCGCTCCACCTAACACGAAGAAGCTGTTTTTT
NA | TRBJ2-6 | TRBV11-2 | TRBD1 | CASSPRDRSYSGANVLTF | TGTGCCAGCAGCCCCCGGGACAGGAGCTACTCTGGGGCCAACGTCCTGACTTTC
once | TRBJ2-7 | TRBV5-1 | NA | CASSLGWGSAPYEQYF | TGCGCCAGCAGCTTGGGATGGGGCAGTGCCCCCTACGAGCAGTACTTC
once | TRBJ2-3 | TRBV13 | NA | CASSSRTDTQYF | TGTGCCAGCAGCTCCAGGACAGATACGCAGTATTTT
NA | TRBJ2-2 | TRBV11-2 | TRBD2 | CASSLGLAGGVGFTGELFF | TGTGCCAGCAGCTTAGGGCTAGCGGGAGGTGTCGGATTTACGGGGGAGCTGTTTTTT
few | TRBJ1-3 | TRBV4-1 | TRBD1 | CASSQGSSRGTGNTIYF | TGCGCCAGCAGCCAAGGTTCGTCCAGGGGGACTGGAAACACCATATATTTT
NA | TRBJ2-1 | TRBV27 | NA | CATQAPYNEQFF | TGTGCCACCCAGGCCCCCTACAATGAGCAGTTCTTC
few | TRBJ2-3 | TRBV5-1 | TRBD2 | CASSRAGGSDTQYF | TGCGCCAGCAGCAGAGCGGGAGGCTCAGATACGCAGTATTTT
NA | TRBJ2-5 | TRBV2 | TRBD2 | CASTGRVQETQYF | TGTGCCAGCACCGGGAGGGTTCAAGAGACCCAGTACTTC
NA | TRBJ2-1 | TRBV5-1 | NA | CASSFAPGGYNEQFF | TGCGCCAGCAGCTTCGCCCCCGGGGGATACAATGAGCAGTTCTTC
NA | TRBJ2-7 | TRBV4-3 | TRBD1 | CASSRLVGQGAQYF | TGCGCCAGCAGCCGCCTAGTGGGTCAGGGGGCGCAGTACTTC
NA | TRBJ2-3 | TRBV11-1 | NA | CASSLRITDTQYF | TGTGCCAGCAGCCTCAGGATCACAGATACGCAGTATTTT
NA | TRBJ2-3 | TRBV18 | NA | CASSPPIWSQGGPDTQYF | TGTGCCAGCTCACCACCGATATGGTCGCAGGGTGGCCCAGATACGCAGTATTTT
NA | TRBJ1-5 | TRBV7-4 | TRBD1 | CASSWFWTGTFQPQHF | TGTGCCAGCAGCTGGTTTTGGACAGGGACATTTCAGCCCCAGCATTTT
NA | TRBJ1-2 | TRBV27 | TRBD1 | CASSLSGQGLGYTF | TGTGCCAGCAGTTTATCGGGACAGGGCCTAGGCTACACCTTC
few | TRBJ1-2 | TRBV13 | TRBD1 | CASSPETGDGYTF | TGTGCCAGCAGCCCCGAAACAGGGGACGGCTACACCTTC
NA | TRBJ2-3 | TRBV5-1 | TRBD2 | CASKEAGYTDTQYF | TGCGCCAGCAAGGAAGCGGGGTACACAGATACGCAGTATTTT
NA | TRBJ1-1 | TRBV5-1 | NA | CASREGSEAFF | TGCGCCAGCAGGGAGGGGTCTGAAGCTTTCTTT
few | TRBJ2-7 | TRBV7-2 | NA | CASSLQGMLYEQYF | TGTGCCAGCAGCTTACAGGGAATGCTCTACGAGCAGTACTTC
once | TRBJ1-1 | TRBV6-2/TRBV6-3 | NA | CASSYEYGNTEAFF | TGTGCCAGCAGTTACGAATACGGGAACACTGAAGCTTTCTTT
NA | TRBJ2-7 | TRBV18 | TRBD2 | CASSGSSGGSYEQYF | TGTGCCAGCTCAGGGTCTAGCGGGGGCTCCTACGAGCAGTACTTC
NA | TRBJ2-2 | TRBV19 | TRBD2 | CASSASGANTGELFF | TGTGCCAGTAGTGCTAGCGGAGCGAACACCGGGGAGCTGTTTTTT
NA | TRBJ1-4 | TRBV7-9 | TRBD1 | CASSLGQGVFF | TGTGCCAGCAGCTTAGGACAGGGAGTATTTTTT
NA | TRBJ2-7 | TRBV7-3 | NA | CASSLASAQGEQYF | TGTGCCAGCAGCTTAGCTAGCGCGCAGGGCGAGCAGTACTTC